This T cell receptor (beta chain) was identified during a study of blood T cell repertoires in COVID-19. Whole-study context: Samples taken during acute and convalescent COVID-19 were collected in the United States, Italy and Spain. In each case, the material was cDNA or gDNA derived from T cells, B-cell-depleted T cells, or PBMCs.

V was clipped by 5 bases and J by 7 bases; unmatched bases: 12. From germline, CDR1 is MDHEN and CDR2 SYDVKM. This CDR3 region has 16 residues. Original processing notes: Estimation of nucleated cell counts was performed using reference gene primer amplification. Data came from immunoSEQ multiplex PCR; TCRdb stores just in-frame clones and leaves some out. V and J calls and clone size are those listed in that table; D and trimming were worked out from the DNA. The table records approximately 75,000 clones, around four fifths of them present only once. The receptor's source is a woman at least 80 years old with acute or convalescent COVID-19. Sequencing was carried out using peripheral blood. The chain couples TRBV28 to TRBJ2-1; 9 bases match TRBD2. This chain's CDR3 is CASSGTSGRNLNEQFF. In nucleotides, the CDR3 is TGTGCCAGCAGTGGAACTAGCGGGCGAAACCTTAATGAGCAGTTCTTC.